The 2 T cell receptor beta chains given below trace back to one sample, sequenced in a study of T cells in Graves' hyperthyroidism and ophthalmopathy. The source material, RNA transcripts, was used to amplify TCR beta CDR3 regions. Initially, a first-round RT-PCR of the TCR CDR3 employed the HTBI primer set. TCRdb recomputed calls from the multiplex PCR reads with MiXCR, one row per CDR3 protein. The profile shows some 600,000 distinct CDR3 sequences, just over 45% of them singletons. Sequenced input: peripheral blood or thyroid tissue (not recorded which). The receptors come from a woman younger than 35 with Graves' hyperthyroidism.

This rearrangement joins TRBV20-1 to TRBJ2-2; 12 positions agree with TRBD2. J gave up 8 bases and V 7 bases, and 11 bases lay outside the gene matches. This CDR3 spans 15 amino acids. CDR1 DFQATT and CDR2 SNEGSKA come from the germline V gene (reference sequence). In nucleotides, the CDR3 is TGCAGTGTCGCCTCCCTAGCGGGAGGGCCGGGGGAGCTGTTTTTT. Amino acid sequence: CSVASLAGGPGELFF.

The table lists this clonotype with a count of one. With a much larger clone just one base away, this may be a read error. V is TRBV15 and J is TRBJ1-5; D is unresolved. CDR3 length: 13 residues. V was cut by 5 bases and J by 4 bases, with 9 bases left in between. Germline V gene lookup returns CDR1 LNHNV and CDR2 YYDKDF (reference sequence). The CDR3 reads CATSLDWNQPQHF. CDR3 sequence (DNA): TGTGCCACCAGCTTAGACTGGAATCAGCCCCAGCATTTT.